These T cell receptor beta chains were read from a single sample in a study of graft-versus-host responses after intestinal transplantation. Clones were read by immunoSEQ multiplex PCR, and TCRdb kept only the in-frame ones, dropping some. The sample carries about 14,000 clones, roughly two fifths recorded once. The specimen comprised alloreactive CD8+ T cells from a mixed lymphocyte reaction culture, sampled before intestinal transplant. The receptors originated from a human patient who received an intestinal transplant. CDR3s include the opening cysteine and the closing phenylalanine or tryptophan. Each record gives: CDR3 DNA, CDR3 protein, D gene, clone size, V gene, J gene. A D gene is named only where the DNA matches it firmly. Clone sizes are given selectively: once, few, many, or a class where the clone is expanded.

TGCGCCAGCAGCCAAGATCCTAGGGGGCTGGGGTATGGCTACACCTTC	CASSQDPRGLGYGYTF	TRBD1	-	TRBV4-3	TRBJ1-2
TGCGCCAGCAGCCAAGATGTAGGGGAAGAAACCTATGGCTACACCTTC	CASSQDVGEETYGYTF	-	-	TRBV4-3	TRBJ1-2
TGTGCCAGCAGTTGGGGAGCCGGGGAGCTGTTTTTT	CASSWGAGELFF	-	-	TRBV5-4	TRBJ2-2
TGCGCCAGCACCCAGACTAGCGGGAGCTACGAGCAGTACTTC	CASTQTSGSYEQYF	TRBD2	-	TRBV4-3	TRBJ2-7
TGTGCCAGCAGCTTAGCGCTGTCGGGCTACGAGCAGTACTTC	CASSLALSGYEQYF	-	-	TRBV7-9	TRBJ2-7
TGTGCCAGCAGTGATTACCCAGGCAGCACTGAAGCTTTCTTT	CASSDYPGSTEAFF	-	many	TRBV2	TRBJ1-1
TGTGCCAGCAGCCCACATATAGGCGGGTACGAGCAGTACTTC	CASSPHIGGYEQYF	-	-	TRBV4-2	TRBJ2-7
TGTGCCAGCAGTTACGGTCTCGGGGGCTACGAGCAGTACTTC	CASSYGLGGYEQYF	-	few	TRBV6-6	TRBJ2-7
TGTGCCAGCAGTTTTGGCATTTCCTACGAGCAGTACTTC	CASSFGISYEQYF	-	once	TRBV27	TRBJ2-7
TGCGCCAGCAGCCAAGGGGGGGTTACCGAGCAGTACTTC	CASSQGGVTEQYF	-	once	TRBV4-1	TRBJ2-7
TGTGCCACCAGCAGAGATCGTGAGGGTATGAACACTGAAGCTTTCTTT	CATSRDREGMNTEAFF	-	few	TRBV15	TRBJ1-1
TGTGCCTGGAGTTCGGGGTCTGGAAACACCATATATTTT	CAWSSGSGNTIYF	-	few	TRBV30	TRBJ1-3
TGTGCCAGCAGCGGACAGGGCTCTGGAAACACCATATATTTT	CASSGQGSGNTIYF	TRBD1	few	TRBV9	TRBJ1-3
TGTGCCAGCAGTGCTAGACTTCCCTACGAGCAGTACTTC	CASSARLPYEQYF	-	-	TRBV6-5	TRBJ2-7
TGTGCCAGCAGTGCGGCAGGGCGCTATGAGCAGTTCTTC	CASSAAGRYEQFF	-	-	TRBV2	TRBJ2-1
TGTGCCAGCAGTCCCCGGTCCCCCTACGAGCAGTACTTC	CASSPRSPYEQYF	-	few	TRBV6-1	TRBJ2-7